This record looks at one T cell receptor beta chain sequence and its context. These data come from a study of blood T cell repertoires in COVID-19. Study-level background: Some COVID-19 samples were acute and others convalescent; all came from the United States, Italy and Spain. PBMCs, B-cell-depleted T cells, or T cells provided the cDNA or gDNA that made up the material.

The CDR3 has 14 amino acids. Losses at the gene ends were 4 bases for V and 0 bases for J; bases not matched to a gene: 2. Per the germline V gene, CDR1 is LNHDA and CDR2 is SQIVND (reference sequence). The data were produced by immunoSEQ multiplex PCR, yet TCRdb's version contains in-frame clones alone and is incomplete. This table holds under 200,000 clones, around 88% found once. The sequence was collected from a woman aged 45-65 years in a cohort exposed to, infected with or recovered from COVID-19 (not recorded which). This sequence joins TRBV19 and TRBJ1-1; 7 bases map to TRBD1. The sample comprised PBMCs or T cells enriched from blood (not recorded which). In DNA, the CDR3 is TGTGCCAGTAGTACAGGGGGATTGAACACTGAAGCTTTCTTT. This codes for CASSTGGLNTEAFF.